This TCR beta chain was sequenced for a study of T cell repertoires in cytomegalovirus infection. Across the whole study: Both CMV infection and a matching HLA type were indicated by public TCR beta signatures.

MiXCR, applied by TCRdb to the reads, yields one record per CDR3 protein. This sample has about 250,000 distinct CDR3 sequences, with about 17% found just once. Details on this clonotype: What it binds is unknown.

Trimming removed 6 bases at V and 5 bases at J, with 17 bases between. The CDR3 consists of 14 residues. Germline CDR1 MNHEY, CDR2 SVGEGT. Findings and limits, study-wide: HLA-C-restricted CMV clonotypes gave the most frequent clonotype in two of eight donors. Summed frequency of shared TCR beta families picked out CMV carriers who also had the relevant HLA.

The V gene is TRBV6-2 or TRBV6-3, the J gene TRBJ2-7; possibly TRBD2 for D (6 bases). The origin of this receptor is a human donor in good health (CMV status not recorded). Some clones in this sample may be carry-over from other donors' samples. Sequencing was done on a sample of CD8+ T cells from PBMCs. CDR3 nucleotides: TGTGCCAGCAGCCTGGGGGGTATCCTCGACGAGCAGTACTTC. This encodes CASSLGGILDEQYF.